The clone carrying this TCR beta chain occurred a few times. Its matching antigen is unknown. This may arise from a read error, as a much more abundant clone is one base away. Other DNA sequences of this sample code for an identical CDR3. The data are from a study of metastatic and nonmetastatic thyroid tumors. Study summary: The study looked at repertoires side by side in blood and in tumor or nodule tissue from malignant and benign thyroid patients.

Original analysis: Building a distant-metastasis classifier for papillary thyroid cancer drew on CDR3 differences across clinicopathological groups. TCRdb reanalyzed the PCR reads with MiXCR. TCRdb, rather than the study authors, made the V and J calls. The sample carries just under 60,000 clones, 15% to 20% recorded once. The CDR3 length is 15 residues. The V segment lost 6 bases and the J segment 8 bases; nucleotides outside the gene matches: 16. Per the germline V gene, CDR1 is DFQATT and CDR2 is SNEGSKA (reference sequence). Study-level findings and limits: Malignant tumors reportedly showed significantly higher TCR beta diversity than benign nodules in both blood and tumor.

Prior to thyroid surgery, none of the patients had received any treatment. The origin of this receptor is a male donor with papillary thyroid cancer or a benign thyroid nodule (not recorded which). Some clones in this sample may be carry-over from other donors' samples. This chain uses TRBV20-1 with TRBJ1-5; 7 nucleotides align to TRBD1. Material: blood. The CDR3 spells CSASGTADSQEPQHF. CDR3 in DNA: TGCAGTGCCAGTGGGACAGCCGATAGTCAGGAGCCCCAGCATTTT.